These T cell receptor beta chains were read from a single sample in a study of blood T cell repertoires in COVID-19. The protocol was immunoSEQ multiplex PCR, while the TCRdb copy is restricted to in-frame clones and leaves out a portion. Here the sample spans roughly 220,000 clones, about 80% being singletons. What was sequenced was peripheral blood. These receptors originate from a woman aged 60-70 years with acute or convalescent COVID-19. Both conserved end residues are part of each CDR3. Each record gives: V gene, CDR3 protein.

TRBV5-1 | CASGLGRSGNTIYF
TRBV5-1 | CASSLFDSISGELFF
TRBV30 | CAWTPPGTGLGYTF
TRBV10-3 | CAINDRGGNTIYF
TRBV7-9 | CASSLGQGSYGYTF
TRBV7-8 | CASSLASGANTEAFF
TRBV19 | CASSLPGGRATGELFF
TRBV6-5 | CASTSERYGYTF
TRBV9 | CASSVGPDNYEQYF
TRBV7-8 | CASSPGEVNSPLHF
TRBV21-1 | CASSKVCSTGQPQHF
TRBV19 | CASSIGGIDTEAFF
TRBV12-3/TRBV12-4 | CASRLTGTEAFF
TRBV5-1 | CASSPQGGTYEQYF
TRBV2 | CASRFAGMSNTEAFF
TRBV3-1/TRBV3-2 | CASSSQGFNQPQHF
TRBV18 | CASSPTGQVSSHSPLHF
TRBV15 | CATSGGYDQPQHF
TRBV29-1 | CSVVGGSDGYTF
TRBV6-5 | CASRQQGNTEAFF
TRBV3-1/TRBV3-2 | CASGHRADNEQFF
TRBV6-1 | CASSELASAGELFF
TRBV11-2 | CASSLDKGGYGYTF
TRBV7-2 | CASSFGGILTGELFF
TRBV10-3 | CAIQLAKQETQYF
TRBV27 | CASSPGTGGYEQYF
TRBV7-2 | CASSSSGGAYNEQFF
TRBV18 | CASSEASGNTIYF
TRBV3-1/TRBV3-2 | CASSQDTRNTEAFF
TRBV12-5 | CASGFGRGFYGYTF
TRBV27 | CASSFLAGDTGELFF
TRBV6-6 | CASSYRTGLIDGYTF
TRBV9 | CASSADRAGNTIYF
TRBV5-6 | CASSLPPPGVSYNEQFF
TRBV9 | CASSVEDRSYGYTF
TRBV6-5 | CASSRPGGELFF